This TCR beta chain originates from a study of CD8 T cells in ankylosing spondylitis. Broader study findings: Characteristic of ankylosing spondylitis blood, it appeared, was a TCR beta motif comprising several highly homologous variants.

Many counts were recorded for this clonotype. Its specificity is unknown. Each CDR3 protein is one row after TCRdb ran MiXCR on the 5' RACE reads. Of about 69,000 distinct CDR3 sequences in the sample, about 5.4% are singletons; the top ten hold around 2.2%. The CDR3 runs 15 residues. Germline V gives CDR1 SGHRS, CDR2 YFSETQ. Trimming stripped 0 bases from V and 0 bases from J, with 8 bases between. The TCR comes from a male donor with ankylosing spondylitis or in good health (not recorded which). Sequenced input: blood, either unsorted or a sorted T cell fraction (not recorded which). V and J are TRBV5-1 and TRBJ2-3, with unresolved D. As DNA, the CDR3 is TGCGCCAGCAGCTTGGGTGGGATTAGCACAGATACGCAGTATTTT. Residues: CASSLGGISTDTQYF.